This T cell receptor (beta chain) emerged from a study of a mutant IDH1 vaccine in newly diagnosed glioma. Turning to the study itself: Vaccine administration was initiated 4-6 weeks following radiotherapy alone, or with temozolomide cycles.

Specified time point: week 47, end of study. A single vaccine dose contained 300 ug of mutant IDH1 20-mer peptide, and topical imiquimod was used with it. For this clone: Its antigen is currently unknown.

This table comes from immunoSEQ multiplex PCR, and its TCRdb copy is limited to in-frame clones, with some not included. The data hold some 60,000 clones, with roughly four fifths observed a single time. Germline assignment: CDR1 SGHNT and CDR2 YYREEE (reference sequence). V was cut by 0 bases and J by 8 bases, with 17 bases left in between. The CDR3 consists of 15 residues. The sample was PBMCs, taken from a glioma patient whose treatment included an IDH1 peptide vaccine. This TCR was recovered from a woman in her fifties or sixties with glioma. V is TRBV5-4 and J is TRBJ1-2; TRBD1 might be the D (6 bases). CDR3 nucleotides: TGTGCCAGCAGCTTGGCTTTTGGGGGGCAAGGGGGCTACACCTTC. This encodes CASSLAFGGQGGYTF.